What follows is one TCR beta chain and its context. This specimen belongs to a study of blood T cell repertoires in COVID-19. For the study at large: Sites across the United States, Italy and Spain contributed samples from acute and convalescent COVID-19. T cells, B-cell-depleted T cells, or PBMCs supplied cDNA or gDNA.

TCRdb keeps only in-frame clones here, not all; method: immunoSEQ multiplex PCR. The repertoire holds around 310,000 clones, with roughly nine tenths as singletons. CDR1 LGHNT and CDR2 FRNRAP come from the germline V gene. The length of the CDR3 is 18 residues. Trimming at V came to 2 bases and at J to 0 bases, leaving 9 bases not matched to a gene. The age range of participants was about 18 to 100 years, with residence in fewer than 25 US areas. Participant-reported clinical history was the basis for cohort assignment. The rearrangement links TRBV12-5 to TRBJ2-1, with 8 bases identical to TRBD2. The sequence was collected from a woman in her 30s who had recovered from COVID-19. Sequences were obtained from PBMCs or T cells enriched from blood (not recorded which). The CDR3 spells CASGLQITSGSSYNEQFF. The CDR3 DNA reads TGTGCTAGTGGTTTGCAAATCACTAGCGGAAGCTCCTACAATGAGCAGTTCTTC.